This T cell receptor (beta chain) was sequenced for a study of blood T cell repertoires in COVID-19. Study as a whole: Whether acute or convalescent, the COVID-19 samples came from the United States, Italy and Spain. T cells, B-cell-depleted T cells, or PBMCs supplied cDNA or gDNA.

As handled by the study authors: Counts of nucleated cells, estimated from reference gene primer amplification, were obtained. Libraries were prepared by immunoSEQ multiplex PCR; TCRdb keeps only in-frame clonotypes and omits some of them. That table furnishes V, J and clone size, whereas the DNA furnished D and trimming. The sample shows roughly 200,000 clones, 75% to 85% of them seen only once. With V trimmed by 3 bases and J by 4 bases, 6 bases remained unmatched. Germline assignment: CDR1 DFQATT and CDR2 SNEGSKA (reference sequence). The CDR3 spans 14 residues. While infection was still active, Seattle patients were enrolled and then followed longitudinally.

Sequenced: peripheral blood. The chain links TRBV20-1 to TRBJ1-5, with 7 nucleotides matching TRBD1. The sequence came from a woman aged 40 to 50 with COVID-19, enrolled during active disease. Written as DNA, the CDR3 is TGCAGTGCTAGTTCGGGACAGCAAAATCAGCCCCAGCATTTT. The encoded protein is CSASSGQQNQPQHF.